The T cell receptor (beta chain) under discussion was sequenced for a study of OX40 agonist ivuxolimab in advanced cancers. Per the germline V gene, CDR1 is LNHDA and CDR2 is SQIVND (reference sequence). This CDR3 is 12 amino acids long. With 5 bases removed from V and 5 bases from J, the gap between germline ends came to 9 bases. Overall study findings and caveats: The work left the antigen specificity of expanded peripheral T cells undetermined.

Remarks on this clone: Its antigen is not known.

Assay used: immunoSEQ multiplex PCR; TCRdb lists only in-frame clones, some missing. The profile shows tens of thousands of clones, approximately 84% of them singletons. This sequence was found in an adult with an advanced solid tumor such as melanoma, head and neck, liver or kidney cancer. J is TRBJ2-5 and V is TRBV19; possibly TRBD2 for D (6 bases). Sequenced here: CD4+ or CD8+ T cells sorted from blood, sampled in a trial of the OX40 agonist ivuxolimab. The CDR3 DNA sequence: TGTGCCAGTAGTTTAAGCGGGGAGACCCAGTACTTC. It yields the protein CASSLSGETQYF.